This is a list of T cell receptor beta chains from one sample in a study of T cell repertoires in cytomegalovirus infection. TCRdb reprocessed the reads via MiXCR and lists one record per CDR3 protein. The sample carries 100,000 or so distinct CDR3 sequences, approximately 15% recorded once. Sequencing was done on a sample of PBMCs. The receptors derive from a human donor in good health (CMV status not recorded). Some clones in this sample may be carry-over from other donors' samples. CDR3s include the opening cysteine and the closing phenylalanine or tryptophan. A D gene is named only where the DNA matches it firmly. Part of the rows lack a size; the others show once, few, many or a class for expanded clones.

v_gene	abundance	j_gene	len	d_gene	CDR3aa	CDR3nt
TRBV12-3/TRBV12-4	many	TRBJ1-6	16	TRBD1	CASSLGQGMGNSPLHF	TGTGCCAGCAGCCTTGGACAGGGGATGGGCAATTCACCCCTCCACTTT
TRBV4-3	many	TRBJ2-5	18	TRBD2	CASSQGTSGGGNRETQYF	TGCGCCAGCAGCCAAGGGACTAGCGGGGGGGGGAACCGGGAGACCCAGTACTTC
TRBV7-2	many	TRBJ2-5	13	-	CASSLGLLETQYF	TGTGCCAGCAGCTTAGGACTACTAGAGACCCAGTACTTC
TRBV11-2	-	TRBJ2-7	15	-	CASSLPGTKTYEQYF	TGTGCCAGCAGCTTACCCGGGACAAAAACCTACGAGCAGTACTTC
TRBV7-3	-	TRBJ1-2	14	TRBD1	CASSPMTGSSGYTF	TGTGCCAGCAGCCCGATGACAGGGTCGAGTGGCTACACCTTC
TRBV7-2	many	TRBJ1-2	15	-	CASSFLDTQIGGYTF	TGTGCCAGCAGCTTTCTTGACACGCAAATCGGCGGCTACACCTTC
TRBV7-3	many	TRBJ1-1	15	TRBD1	CASSPRDRVNTEAFF	TGTGCCAGCAGCCCCCGGGACAGGGTTAACACTGAAGCTTTCTTT
TRBV7-9	many	TRBJ2-7	16	-	CASSHADGGPSYEQYF	TGTGCCAGCAGCCACGCGGACGGGGGACCCTCCTACGAGCAGTACTTC
TRBV20-1	-	TRBJ2-7	15	-	CSARSRGTSSYEQYF	TGCAGTGCTAGGAGCAGGGGGACTAGCTCCTACGAGCAGTACTTC
TRBV2	-	TRBJ2-1	13	TRBD1	CASSEKQGNEQFF	TGTGCCAGCAGTGAAAAACAGGGGAATGAGCAGTTCTTC
TRBV14	-	TRBJ1-1	19	-	CASSQAPPLQGIYDTEAFF	TGTGCCAGCAGCCAAGCCCCCCCCCTACAGGGTATTTATGACACTGAAGCTTTCTTT
TRBV12-3/TRBV12-4	many	TRBJ2-7	13	-	CASRYRAQNEQYF	TGTGCCAGCAGATATCGGGCCCAGAACGAGCAGTACTTC
TRBV11-1	many	TRBJ2-2	14	TRBD1	CASSLDRPDGELFF	TGTGCCAGCAGCTTGGACAGGCCCGACGGGGAGCTGTTTTTT
TRBV18	-	TRBJ1-1	16	-	CASSPPFRAGDTEAFF	TGTGCCAGCTCACCACCCTTCAGGGCCGGGGACACTGAAGCTTTCTTT
TRBV4-3	few	TRBJ2-7	16	TRBD2	CALQGELAGGAYEQYF	TGCGCACTTCAAGGGGAACTAGCGGGGGGGGCCTACGAGCAGTACTTC
TRBV20-1	many	TRBJ1-3	12	-	CSARPSGNTIYF	TGCAGTGCTAGACCCTCTGGAAACACCATATATTTT
TRBV2	-	TRBJ2-2	16	-	CASSETGTRDTGELFF	TGTGCCAGCAGTGAAACGGGGACACGGGACACCGGGGAGCTGTTTTTT
TRBV20-1	-	TRBJ1-6	16	-	CSARATGSSYNSPLHF	TGCAGTGCTAGGGCTACAGGGAGCTCCTATAATTCACCCCTCCACTTT
TRBV20-1	few	TRBJ1-2	13	-	CSAITGEYYGYTF	TGCAGTGCGATAACGGGAGAGTACTATGGCTACACCTTC
TRBV2	-	TRBJ2-7	10	-	CASSDVEQYF	TGTGCCAGCAGTGATGTCGAGCAGTACTTC
TRBV12-5	-	TRBJ2-1	15	TRBD2	CASGPPGLAGNEQFF	TGTGCTAGTGGTCCCCCGGGACTAGCGGGGAATGAGCAGTTCTTC
TRBV7-3	many	TRBJ2-3	15	-	CASSPGTPNTDTQYF	TGTGCCAGCAGCCCCGGGACTCCCAACACAGATACGCAGTATTTT
TRBV6-5	-	TRBJ2-2	15	-	CASSYNPTGPGELFF	TGTGCCAGCAGTTACAATCCCACGGGCCCCGGGGAGCTGTTTTTT
TRBV20-1	-	TRBJ2-6	13	-	CSAPGAGANVLTF	TGCAGTGCCCCCGGTGCTGGGGCCAACGTCCTGACTTTC
TRBV28	-	TRBJ1-2	16	TRBD1	CASTVFGQGASYGYTF	TGTGCCAGCACCGTCTTCGGACAGGGGGCTTCCTATGGCTACACCTTC
TRBV28	-	TRBJ1-4	16	-	CATSLRDRATNEKLFF	TGTGCCACCTCCCTACGGGATAGAGCAACTAATGAAAAACTGTTTTTT
TRBV7-8	medium-sized	TRBJ1-5	16	TRBD1	CASSLRTRDRVTPQHF	TGTGCCAGCAGCTTAAGAACGAGGGACAGGGTTACGCCCCAGCATTTT
TRBV20-1	-	TRBJ1-5	13	TRBD1	CSARDFMTGTQHF	TGCAGTGCTAGAGATTTCATGACAGGGACCCAGCATTTT
TRBV3-1	-	TRBJ2-2	14	-	CASSVKANTGELFF	TGTGCCAGCTCGGTCAAGGCAAACACCGGGGAGCTGTTTTTT
TRBV5-4	-	TRBJ1-3	16	TRBD1	CASSNLQGTSGNTIYF	TGTGCCAGCAGCAACCTACAGGGGACATCTGGAAACACCATATATTTT
TRBV5-1	few	TRBJ1-2	15	-	CASSLGIGQRYGYTF	TGCGCCAGCAGCTTGGGGATAGGACAACGCTATGGCTACACCTTC
TRBV12-2	-	TRBJ1-1	15	-	CASRLAKEGNTEAFF	TGTGCAAGTCGCTTAGCGAAGGAGGGTAACACTGAAGCTTTCTTT
TRBV19	-	TRBJ1-1	16	-	CASCIRVLSGIAEAFF	TGTGCCAGTTGTATAAGGGTTCTCTCAGGGATCGCTGAAGCTTTCTTT
TRBV19	many	TRBJ2-2	13	-	CASSTGDTGELFF	TGTGCCAGTAGTACGGGAGATACCGGGGAGCTGTTTTTT
TRBV5-6	few	TRBJ1-1	16	-	CASSRLGEVMNTEAFF	TGTGCCAGCAGCCGACTGGGGGAAGTCATGAACACTGAAGCTTTCTTT
TRBV6-6	-	TRBJ1-5	15	TRBD1	CASSRQGGSNQPQHF	TGTGCCAGCAGCCGACAGGGGGGTAGCAATCAGCCCCAGCATTTT
TRBV28	many	TRBJ1-5	12	-	CASHRRNQPQHF	TGTGCCAGCCATCGGAGGAATCAGCCCCAGCATTTT
TRBV28	many	TRBJ1-5	14	-	CASTAPLGNQPQHF	TGTGCCAGCACCGCCCCCCTGGGGAATCAGCCCCAGCATTTT
TRBV5-1	-	TRBJ2-7	16	TRBD1	CASSDRTGGRPYEQYF	TGCGCCAGCAGCGACAGGACAGGGGGCAGGCCCTACGAGCAGTACTTC
TRBV5-1	few	TRBJ1-1	14	-	CASSSDGGPTEAFF	TGCGCCAGCAGCTCGGACGGGGGGCCGACTGAAGCTTTCTTT
TRBV2	few	TRBJ2-7	14	TRBD1	CASSPGGRVYEQYF	TGTGCCAGCAGCCCAGGGGGCAGGGTTTACGAGCAGTACTTC
TRBV7-9	few	TRBJ1-1	12	-	CASSWTGTEAFF	TGTGCCAGCAGCTGGACGGGAACTGAAGCTTTCTTT
TRBV28	-	TRBJ2-1	16	TRBD2	CATGLAGGPPHNEQFF	TGTGCCACGGGACTAGCGGGGGGCCCGCCCCACAATGAGCAGTTCTTC
TRBV28	-	TRBJ2-5	14	-	CASSDTDSRETQYF	TGTGCCAGCAGTGACACCGACAGTAGGGAGACCCAGTACTTC
TRBV7-6	many	TRBJ1-5	16	-	CASSPRYGGGNQPQHF	TGTGCCAGCAGCCCACGATACGGGGGCGGAAATCAGCCCCAGCATTTT
TRBV20-1	-	TRBJ1-2	12	-	CSAAGMEDGYTF	TGCAGTGCTGCAGGGATGGAGGATGGCTACACCTTC
TRBV6-2/TRBV6-3	few	TRBJ2-7	16	TRBD1	CASSTWGQGADDEQYF	TGTGCCAGCAGTACTTGGGGACAGGGGGCGGACGACGAGCAGTACTTC
TRBV7-2	few	TRBJ1-6	17	-	CASSLPQHSSYNSPLHF	TGTGCCAGCAGCTTACCCCAACACAGCTCTTATAATTCACCCCTCCACTTT